Following are 14 T cell receptor beta chains from one sample sequenced in a study of T cell changes during pregnancy in multiple sclerosis. Only in-frame clones appear in the TCRdb table, and some are missing; sequencing was by immunoSEQ multiplex PCR. Among about 80,000 clones, just over 90% were seen once, and the ten largest hold under 1.5%. This specimen consisted of peripheral blood, obtained before pregnancy. The receptor source for this set is a female donor with multiple sclerosis, enrolled in a pregnancy study.

The chain carries TRBV9 and TRBJ2-7; D gene unclear. The CDR3 totals 15 residues. Germline V gene sequence: CDR1 SGDLS, CDR2 YYNGEE. Trimming pared 0 bases from V and 7 bases from J, leaving 17 bases between. CDR3 amino acids: CASSVEVASLREQYF. CDR3 sequence (DNA): TGTGCCAGCAGCGTAGAAGTAGCCTCCTTGCGGGAGCAGTACTTC.

The chain employs TRBV7-9 and TRBJ1-1; 8 nucleotides match TRBD1. In germline, CDR1 is SEHNR, CDR2 FQNEAQ (reference sequence). The V segment lost 3 bases and the J segment 5 bases; nucleotides outside the gene matches: 2. The CDR3 totals 13 residues. CDR3 in DNA: TGTGCCAGCAGCTTTACAGGGGGGACTGAAGCTTTCTTT. Translation gives CASSFTGGTEAFF.

V and J are TRBV6-1 and TRBJ2-7, with 9 bases matching TRBD1. CDR3 length: 15 residues. Trimming cost V 4 bases and J 4 bases; bases outside gene matches: 8. Germline CDR1 MNHNS, CDR2 SASEGT. The DNA for the CDR3 is TGTGCCAGCAGTGCGTTGACAGGGGGACCTTACGAGCAGTACTTC. It encodes CASSALTGGPYEQYF.

This clone was picked up a small number of times. The V call is TRBV4-1, the J call TRBJ1-4, with D hard to call. CDR3 length equals 12 residues. Germline V gene sequence: CDR1 MGHRA, CDR2 YSYEKL. Deletions cut 3 bases from V and 6 bases from J, with 5 bases between. As DNA, the CDR3 is TGCGCCAGCAGCCATCCTTATGAAAAACTGTTTTTT. The encoded protein is CASSHPYEKLFF.

The V call is TRBV27, the J call TRBJ2-3; 10 positions match TRBD1. The germline V gene encodes CDR1 MNHEY and CDR2 SMNVEV (reference sequence). There are 16 residues in the CDR3. V dropped 5 bases and J dropped 0; count of bases not matched to a gene: 5. CDR3 nucleotide sequence: TGTGCCAGCAGTCCCCGGACAGGGGGTAGCACAGATACGCAGTATTTT. Amino acid sequence: CASSPRTGGSTDTQYF.

This clone has a handful of counts. The chain joins TRBV6-6 to TRBJ1-5; TRBD1 is a possible D gene (6 bases). V shed 6 bases and J shed 2 bases, with 11 bases lying between them. Germline V gives CDR1 MNHNY, CDR2 SVGAGI (reference sequence). The CDR3 runs to 14 residues. The CDR3 nucleotides read TGTGCCAGCAGGCCGCCAGGGGGCAATCAGCCCCAGCATTTT. It translates to CASRPPGGNQPQHF.

The gene calls are TRBV19 and TRBJ2-1; weak D call: TRBD2 (7 bases). This CDR3 has 13 residues. Germline V gene data show CDR1 as LNHDA and CDR2 as SQIVND (reference sequence). V gave up 5 bases and J gave up 6 bases, with 11 bases separating them. CDR3 DNA: TGTGCCAGTAGTGTAAGGGGGGGCAATGAGCAGTTCTTC. Protein product: CASSVRGGNEQFF.

The chain combines TRBV10-3 with TRBJ2-2; D may be TRBD1 (9 bases). The ends were cut back, 4 bases at V and 4 bases at J, with 28 bases in the middle. This CDR3 is built from 20 residues. Germline V gene data show CDR1 as ENHRY and CDR2 as SYGVKD. The CDR3 protein is CAISGNPGQGKRGLTGELFF. The CDR3 bases are TGTGCCATCAGTGGGAACCCGGGACAGGGCAAGCGGGGGCTCACCGGGGAGCTGTTTTTT.

The chain has TRBV7-3 and TRBJ1-1; 7 positions match TRBD1. The CDR3 length is 13 residues. V shed 5 bases, J shed 5 bases, and the junction held 5 bases outside the gene matches. Germline CDR1 SGHTA, CDR2 FQGTGA. CDR3 region: CASSQDRETEAFF. The CDR3 DNA follows: TGTGCCAGCAGCCAAGACAGGGAAACTGAAGCTTTCTTT.

The chain combines TRBV27 with TRBJ2-3; perhaps TRBD2 as D (7 bases). Germline loops: CDR1 MNHEY, CDR2 SMNVEV (reference sequence). Trimming pared 3 bases from V and 4 bases from J, leaving 17 bases between. The CDR3 runs 16 residues. In DNA form, the CDR3 reads TGTGCCAGCAGTTTCCTTGGGGGGGCCGTCGCAGATACGCAGTATTTT. Amino acids: CASSFLGGAVADTQYF.

This clone occurred a few times. This chain uses TRBV7-8 with TRBJ1-1; no clear D. This CDR3 spans 12 amino acids. V lost 5 bases to trimming and J lost 5 bases, with 9 bases between them. From germline, CDR1 is SGHVS and CDR2 FQNEAQ. The CDR3 DNA follows: TGTGCCAGCAGCCGAGGTGGTACTGAAGCTTTCTTT. The encoded protein is CASSRGGTEAFF.

The chain has TRBV2 and TRBJ1-2; a possible D gene is TRBD1 (5 bases). CDR1 SNHLY and CDR2 FYNNEI come from the germline V gene. The V gene lost 2 bases and the J gene lost 4 bases, with 14 bases spanning the gap. The CDR3 length is 15 residues. Here the CDR3 DNA reads TGTGCCAGCAGTGAAAAAGGGGAATCCTTCTATGGCTACACCTTC. It translates to CASSEKGESFYGYTF.

This clone was detected only a few times. The rearrangement links TRBV5-1 to TRBJ1-3; D may be TRBD1 (5 bases). The CDR3 is 14 amino acids. The ends were cut back, 2 bases at V and 3 bases at J, with 9 bases in the middle. CDR1 and CDR2 (germline): SGHRS, YFSETQ. The CDR3 region is CASSLEGVGNTIYF. The CDR3 region has the DNA TGCGCCAGCAGCTTAGAAGGGGTTGGAAACACCATATATTTT. Combining the CDR3 with reference TRBV5-1 and TRBJ1-3 gives the whole variable domain KAGVTQTPRYLIKTRGQQVTLSCSPISGHRSVSWYQQTPGQGLQFLFEYFSETQRNKGNFPGRFSGRQFSNSRSEMNVSTLELGDSALYLCASSLEGVGNTIYFGEGSWLTVV.

DNA of the CDR3: TGCGCCAGCAGCCAACTCCGGGACAGTCGCAATGAGCAGTTCTTC. Protein: CASSQLRDSRNEQFF. The chain has TRBV4-1 and TRBJ2-1, with 7 bases aligning to TRBD1. V lost 2 bases and J lost 6; bases outside the gene matches: 7. The CDR3 totals 15 residues. Germline CDR1 reads MGHRA; CDR2 reads YSYEKL.